This TCR beta chain emerged from a study of radiation and T cells in renal cell carcinoma. Profiling relied on immunoSEQ multiplex PCR, and the TCRdb table lists in-frame clones only, not all of them. This sample carries roughly 61,000 clones, about 74% of them seen once, and the ten largest clones take approximately 7%. Sample time point: blood 4 weeks post-SBRT, at nephrectomy. Sample treatment: 15 Gy SBRT to primary tumor, nephrectomy 4 weeks later. CDR1 KGHSH and CDR2 LQKENI come from the germline V gene. V lost 2 bases to trimming and J lost 1 base, with 14 bases between them. The CDR3 contains 16 residues.

Sequenced here: blood, sampled from a patient whose treatment included radiotherapy and nephrectomy. This receptor was identified in a man between 60 and 70 years old with renal cell carcinoma. This rearrangement joins TRBV18 to TRBJ1-1; the D is unclear. The CDR3 DNA sequence: TGTGCCAGCTCACCAGTACAGCCCACGACGAACACTGAAGCTTTCTTT. Encoded protein: CASSPVQPTTNTEAFF.